One sample yielded the 29 T cell receptor beta chains listed below, sequenced in a study of blood T cells in healthy people across ages. PCR was performed a second time for about 7 to 12 cycles using a sample-barcoded 5' primer and a J-beta primer mix. TCRdb re-called the 5' RACE reads through MiXCR, storing one row per CDR3 protein. Of about 1.1 million distinct CDR3 sequences in the sample, 35% to 40% were seen once. Sequenced: blood. The origin of the receptors is a man younger than 30 in good health.

This clonotype has just a few counts. The J gene is TRBJ2-5, the V gene TRBV20-1; TRBD1 agrees at 7 bases. This CDR3 has 15 residues. In germline, CDR1 is DFQATT, CDR2 SNEGSKA (reference sequence). V lost 5 bases to trimming and J lost 1 base; unmatched junction nucleotides: 10. DNA of the CDR3: TGCAGTGCTGGCACCCCAAGGGACAGCCAAGAGACCCAGTACTTC. Translated: CSAGTPRDSQETQYF.

The chain has TRBV27 and TRBJ1-1, with a tentative D call TRBD1 (6 bases). The ends were cut back, 7 bases at V and 6 bases at J, with 18 bases in the middle. CDR1 is MNHEY and CDR2 is SMNVEV in the germline V gene (reference sequence). The CDR3 sequence is 14 residues long. CDR3 amino acids: CASKQGRDYAEAFF. CDR3 bases: TGTGCCAGCAAACAGGGCCGGGATTACGCTGAAGCTTTCTTT.

In DNA, the CDR3 is TGTGCCAGCAGTCCTCCAGGGAAGGATGGCTACACCTTC. This translates into CASSPPGKDGYTF. This chain uses TRBV5-4 with TRBJ1-2, with a weak D call TRBD1 (5 bases). V was cut by 5 bases and J by 6 bases, with 14 bases left in between. CDR1 is SGHNT, CDR2 YYREEE, per germline (reference sequence). The CDR3 has 13 amino acids.

This clonotype was seen a few times. The rearrangement uses TRBV9 and TRBJ1-3; 7 bases align to TRBD1. CDR1 is SGDLS and CDR2 is YYNGEE in the germline V gene. The CDR3 spans 17 residues. The ends lost 3 bases at V and 0 bases at J; junction bases unmatched: 9. In DNA, the CDR3 is TGTGCCAGCAGCGCCTTTAAACAGGGGACCTCTGGAAACACCATATATTTT. Its protein product is CASSAFKQGTSGNTIYF.

V usage is TRBV29-1 and J usage is TRBJ2-5; D possibly corresponds to TRBD1 (6 bases). Germline V gene lookup returns CDR1 SQVTM and CDR2 ANQGSEA. The CDR3 loop spans 14 amino acids. V lost 0 bases to trimming and J lost 5 bases, with 13 bases between them. CDR3 coding DNA: TGCAGCGTTGAAGACAGGGGAGCAGGGGAGACCCAGTACTTC. This gives the protein CSVEDRGAGETQYF.

This clonotype was counted a few times. At one of its ends the junction is not consistent with the germline gene, which may arise from a read error. V usage is TRBV4-1 and J usage is TRBJ1-5, with D tentatively TRBD1 (6 bases). CDR1 and CDR2 (germline): MGHRA, YSYEKL. The CDR3 consists of 15 residues. CDR3 in DNA: TGCGCCGGCAGCCAAGAGGGACAAGCTTCCCAGCCCCAGCATTTT. The encoded protein is CAGSQEGQASQPQHF.

A remark on this clonotype: The junction does not match germline at one end; this may be a read error. This chain links TRBV6-2 or TRBV6-3 with TRBJ2-5, with D perhaps TRBD2 (6 bases). TRBJ2-7 explains the end of the DNA better; the J call may be wrong. The germline V gene encodes CDR1 MNHEY and CDR2 SVGEGT. This CDR3 spans 15 amino acids. Written as DNA, the CDR3 is TGTGCCAGCAGTAACCCCGGAGGGTTCTCCGACGAGCAGTACTTC. It yields the protein CASSNPGGFSDEQYF.

The rearrangement uses TRBV4-1 and TRBJ1-4, with no clear D. Germline CDR1 and CDR2: MGHRA and YSYEKL. The CDR3 is made up of 16 amino acids. The ends were cut back, 5 bases at V and 3 bases at J, with 16 bases in the middle. CDR3 in DNA: TGCGCCAGCAGCAAACCCGATCCTTCTTCTAATGAAAAACTGTTTTTT. Amino acid sequence: CASSKPDPSSNEKLFF.

The chain combines TRBV9 with TRBJ2-1; 9 nucleotides align to TRBD1. Germline V lookup: CDR1 SGDLS, CDR2 YYNGEE. The ends lost 2 bases at V and 4 bases at J; junction bases unmatched: 13. The CDR3 extends over 18 amino acids. CDR3 loop: CASSVLGTGTGKYNEQFF. CDR3 DNA: TGTGCCAGCAGCGTCTTAGGGACCGGGACAGGGAAGTACAATGAGCAGTTCTTC.

This clonotype came up a few times. The CDR3 reads CSAQRGGDQPQHF. As DNA, the CDR3 is TGCAGTGCTCAGAGGGGGGGCGATCAGCCCCAGCATTTT. The chain employs TRBV20-1 and TRBJ1-5; the D gene is possibly TRBD1 (6 bases). The CDR3 has 13 amino acids. Germline-derived CDR1 and CDR2 are DFQATT and SNEGSKA (reference sequence). V was pared by 5 bases and J by 5 bases, with 13 bases between.

The CDR3 DNA sequence: TGCAGTGCCGAACGTAGACAGGGGCGACAAGAGACCCAGTACTTC. This codes for CSAERRQGRQETQYF. V usage is TRBV20-1 and J usage is TRBJ2-5; 8 bases line up with TRBD1. The CDR3 sequence is 15 residues long. CDR1 and CDR2 (germline): DFQATT, SNEGSKA (reference sequence). With V trimmed by 6 bases and J by 2 bases, 11 bases remained unmatched.

In its sample, this clonotype was seen a few times. This rearrangement joins TRBV2 to TRBJ2-5, with D possibly being TRBD1 (9 bases). Trimming removed 8 bases from V and 6 bases from J, with 19 bases in between. In germline, CDR1 is SNHLY, CDR2 FYNNEI. The CDR3 extends over 14 amino acids. The CDR3 reads CASYSGTGSKTQYF. As DNA, the CDR3 is TGTGCCAGCTATAGCGGGACAGGGTCGAAGACCCAGTACTTC.

The chain joins TRBV2 to TRBJ1-2; 8 bases line up with TRBD1. The CDR3 extends over 13 amino acids. Looked up from germline, CDR1 is SNHLY and CDR2 is FYNNEI. V dropped 7 bases and J dropped 7; count of bases not matched to a gene: 8. CDR3 nucleotide sequence: TGTGCCAGCATCTACGGACAGGGCGGTGGCTACACCTTC. Translated: CASIYGQGGGYTF. The full variable domain, rest sourced from reference TRBV2 and TRBJ1-2, is EPEVTQTPSHQVTQMGQEVILRCVPISNHLYFYWYRQILGQKVEFLVSFYNNEISEKSEIFDDQFSVERPDGSNFTLKIRSTKLEDSAMYFCASIYGQGGGYTFGSGTRLTVV.

The chain employs TRBV12-3 or TRBV12-4 and TRBJ1-2, with TRBD1 identical over 7 bases. V gave up 5 bases and J gave up 4 bases; unmatched junction bases: 13. The CDR3 loop spans 16 amino acids. The chain's CDR3 is CASSPDRRGAGYGYTF. CDR3 sequence (DNA): TGTGCCAGCAGTCCGGACAGGAGGGGTGCGGGCTATGGCTACACCTTC.

The CDR3 DNA reads as TGTGCCAGCAGCTACGAAACAGGGGTGAGGGCCGATACGCAGTATTTT. As protein: CASSYETGVRADTQYF. The rearrangement links TRBV6-5 to TRBJ2-3; 7 nucleotides align to TRBD1. Trimming removed 6 bases from V and 6 bases from J; junction bases left unmatched: 15. Germline CDR1 is MNHEY and CDR2 is SVGAGI. The CDR3 has 16 amino acids.

This clonotype was observed at least ten times. Possible read error: a much larger clone is one base away. This sequence joins TRBV7-2 and TRBJ1-4; D is ambiguous. CDR1 is SGHTA, CDR2 FQGNSA, per germline. Trimming stripped 5 bases from V and 3 bases from J, with 7 bases between. The CDR3 extends over 13 amino acids. CDR3 sequence (DNA): TGTGCCAGCAGCGTAGAGGCTAATGAAAAACTGTTTTTT. It encodes CASSVEANEKLFF. The variable domain in full, with the rest retrieved from reference TRBV7-2 and TRBJ1-4, is GAGVSQSPSNKVTEKGKDVELRCDPISGHTALYWYRQSLGQGLEFLIYFQGNSAPDKSGLPSDRFSAERTGGSVSTLTIQRTQQEDSAVYLCASSVEANEKLFFGSGTQLSVL.

V gene TRBV4-3 combines with J gene TRBJ2-3; D could derive from TRBD1 or TRBD2 (6 bases each). Germline loops: CDR1 LGHNA, CDR2 YSLEER. Trimming cost V 1 base and J 4 bases, with 12 bases left between them. CDR3 size: 15 residues. In DNA, the CDR3 is TGCGCCAGCAGCCAAGGGGGGGCCGTCCCAGATACGCAGTATTTT. This translates into CASSQGGAVPDTQYF.

CDR3 coding DNA: TGTGCCAGCAGCCCCTCCCCGGGACAGTCTTCCGAGCAGTACTTC. This translates into CASSPSPGQSSEQYF. The chain has TRBV28 and TRBJ2-5; 7 nucleotides match TRBD1. The assigned J gene may be wrong: the sequence end matches TRBJ2-7 better. Germline loops: CDR1 MDHEN, CDR2 SYDVKM. CDR3 length equals 15 residues.

This sequence joins TRBV11-2 and TRBJ1-4; TRBD1 is a possible D gene (6 bases). The germline V and J ends were trimmed by 5 bases and 7 bases, with 17 bases remaining between them. Germline V lookup: CDR1 SGHAT, CDR2 FQNNGV. This CDR3 contains 15 residues. This CDR3 reads CASSIAGTMGEKLFF. CDR3 nucleotides: TGTGCCAGCAGCATTGCCGGGACAATGGGTGAAAAACTGTTTTTT.

V usage is TRBV12-3 or TRBV12-4 and J usage is TRBJ1-1, with a possible D match to TRBD1 (6 bases). The CDR3 is made up of 17 amino acids. Trimming took off 3 bases at V and 4 bases at J, with 21 bases between the two ends. CDR3 in DNA: TGTGCCAGCAGTTTGGGTGCGAAGGGGGGAAGTAGCACTGAAGCTTTCTTT. Protein product: CASSLGAKGGSSTEAFF.

This chain links TRBV2 with TRBJ1-5; D is perhaps TRBD1 (5 bases). Trimming left V 9 bases short and J 2 bases short, with 8 bases between. Germline V gene data show CDR1 as SNHLY and CDR2 as FYNNEI. The CDR3 consists of 12 residues. DNA of the CDR3: TGTGCCAGGGGGGTGGGCAATCAGCCCCAGCATTTT. This encodes CARGVGNQPQHF.

The J gene is TRBJ2-3, the V gene TRBV3-1; D is unclear. V gave up 0 bases and J gave up 2 bases, with 9 bases separating them. The germline V gene has CDR1 LGHDT and CDR2 YNNKEL (reference sequence). This CDR3 comprises 15 residues. As DNA, the CDR3 is TGTGCCAGCAGCCAAGACTACGCCCTCACAGATACGCAGTATTTT. Its translation: CASSQDYALTDTQYF.

J is TRBJ1-1 and V is TRBV20-1; 7 bases match TRBD1. There are 14 residues in the CDR3. Germline V gene sequence: CDR1 DFQATT, CDR2 SNEGSKA (reference sequence). V lost 2 bases, J lost 3 bases, and 6 bases stayed unmatched. The CDR3 loop reads CSARRQGGYTEAFF. CDR3 bases: TGCAGTGCTAGACGACAGGGAGGGTACACTGAAGCTTTCTTT.

A few counts support this clonotype. This chain links TRBV11-2 with TRBJ2-1, with 7 bases lining up with TRBD1. There are 13 residues in the CDR3. The germline gives CDR1 SGHAT, CDR2 FQNNGV. Trimming removed 5 bases from V and 9 bases from J; junction bases left unmatched: 7. In nucleotides, the CDR3 is TGTGCCAGCAGCCCCGACAGGGTTGTTGAGCAGTTCTTC. Translating it yields CASSPDRVVEQFF.

The rearrangement joins TRBV27 to TRBJ2-5; tentatively, D is TRBD2 (5 bases). CDR3 length equals 13 residues. Germline CDR1 reads MNHEY; CDR2 reads SMNVEV (reference sequence). V was shortened by 0 bases and J by 11 bases, with 13 bases between the two germline ends. For the CDR3, the DNA is TGTGCCAGCAGTTTATCGGACTTAGGTGAGCAGTACTTC. Protein sequence: CASSLSDLGEQYF.

J is TRBJ2-4 and V is TRBV7-8, with D possibly being TRBD2 (6 bases). CDR1 SGHVS and CDR2 FQNEAQ come from the germline V gene. Trimming took off 5 bases at V and 6 bases at J, with 14 bases between the two ends. The CDR3 covers 14 residues. CDR3 amino acids: CASSLGGPGNIQYF. Here the CDR3 DNA reads TGTGCCAGCAGCCTCGGGGGACCGGGAAACATTCAGTACTTC. Full variable domain (remainder filled in from reference TRBV7-8 and TRBJ2-4): GAGVSQSPRYKVAKRGQDVALRCDPISGHVSLFWYQQALGQGPEFLTYFQNEAQLDKSGLPSDRFFAERPEGSVSTLKIQRTQQEDSAVYLCASSLGGPGNIQYFGAGTRLSVL.

The chain uses TRBV4-1 and TRBJ1-5; no clear D. The ends were cut back, 2 bases at V and 5 bases at J, with 7 bases in the middle. Germline loops: CDR1 MGHRA, CDR2 YSYEKL. The CDR3 has 13 amino acids. For the CDR3, the DNA is TGCGCCAGCAGCCAATCGAGCGATCAGCCCCAGCATTTT. It specifies CASSQSSDQPQHF.

There are a few counts of this clonotype. This chain links TRBV7-2 with TRBJ1-2; 8 bases match TRBD1. The ends lost 5 bases at V and 4 bases at J; junction bases unmatched: 9. This CDR3 has 15 residues. Germline V gene sequence: CDR1 SGHTA, CDR2 FQGNSA. Written as DNA, the CDR3 is TGTGCCAGCAGCGCCCCACAGGGGGTATTCTATGGCTACACCTTC. Its protein is CASSAPQGVFYGYTF.

V is TRBV5-1 and J is TRBJ2-6, with D uncertain. Germline V gives CDR1 SGHRS, CDR2 YFSETQ. The CDR3 is 17 amino acids. V lost 7 bases and J 0 bases, leaving 17 bases between the germline ends. CDR3 sequence (DNA): TGCGCCAGCCAGACGCCAATGACCTCCTCTGGGGCCAACGTCCTGACTTTC. Translating it yields CASQTPMTSSGANVLTF.